The clone carrying this T cell receptor beta chain was seen just once. TCRdb's copy holds only in-frame clones and misses some; the assay was immunoSEQ multiplex PCR. The table records 250,000 to 350,000 clones, about nine tenths of them present only once. The data derive from a study of cytomegalovirus exposure and HLA in healthy donors. Germline V CDR1 and CDR2: ENHRY, SYGVKD. This CDR3 region has 13 residues. The V end was cut by 7 bases, the J end by 9 bases, with 16 bases between. The TCR originated in a woman between 18 and 29 years old in good health and CMV-seronegative. The chain couples TRBV10-3 to TRBJ2-1; D is possibly TRBD2 (6 bases). Source material: PBMCs. The CDR3 nucleotides read TGTGCCATCACTGGAGGGTGGTACGGTGAGCAGTTCTTC. Residues: CAITGGWYGEQFF.